The sequence of this T cell receptor beta chain was determined in a study of blood T cell repertoires in COVID-19. Study at large: Both acute and convalescent COVID-19 samples were obtained from the United States, Italy and Spain.

The CDR3 loop spans 14 amino acids. The V end was cut by 4 bases, the J end by 2 bases, with 9 bases between. Germline V lookup: CDR1 MNHEY, CDR2 SVGEGT. Profiling relied on immunoSEQ multiplex PCR, and the TCRdb table lists in-frame clones only, not all of them. This sample has 250,000 to 300,000 clones, with 81% found just once. The V call is TRBV6-2 or TRBV6-3, the J call TRBJ1-5; no clear D gene. The sequenced sample consisted of peripheral blood. This TCR derives from an older woman with active or convalescent COVID-19. Here the CDR3 reads CASSSLVGNQPQHF. The DNA of the CDR3 is TGTGCCAGCAGTTCACTGGTTGGCAATCAGCCCCAGCATTTT.